These 11 T cell receptor beta chains share one sample of origin, sequenced in a study of blood T cells in healthy people across ages. Next came a second PCR, run for about 6 to 12 cycles, which used a sample-barcoded 5' primer along with a J-beta primer mix. In TCRdb, the 5' RACE reads were re-called with MiXCR into one record per CDR3 protein. Here the sample spans 650,000 to 1,000,000 distinct CDR3 sequences, more than 35% being singletons. The sample consisted of blood. The source is a man older than 75 in good health.

The chain joins TRBV29-1 to TRBJ1-2; weak D call: TRBD1 (6 bases). Germline lookup yields CDR1 SQVTM and CDR2 ANQGSEA. V lost 0 bases and J lost 7, with 9 bases in between. The CDR3 sequence is 12 residues long. This chain's CDR3 is CSVEEGAVGYTF. CDR3 in DNA: TGCAGCGTTGAAGAGGGGGCTGTTGGCTACACCTTC. Looking up the rest from reference TRBV29-1 and TRBJ1-2 gives the full variable domain: SAVISQKPSRDICQRGTSLTIQCQVDSQVTMMFWYRQQPGQSLTLIATANQGSEATYESGFVIDKFPISRPNLTFSTLTVSNMSPEDSSIYLCSVEEGAVGYTFGSGTRLTVV.

This clonotype was counted at least ten times. The chain has TRBV20-1 and TRBJ2-7; D call uncertain. The J call could be wrong; TRBJ2-5 is a better fit for the DNA end. This CDR3 has 11 amino acids. The germline CDR1 and CDR2 sequences are DFQATT and SNEGSKA (reference sequence). CDR3 sequence reads: CSARTVETQYF. In DNA, the CDR3 is TGCAGTGCTAGGACCGTTGAGACCCAGTACTTC.

Only a few counts were recorded for this clonotype. The chain combines TRBV5-1 with TRBJ2-3, with D maybe TRBD1 (6 bases). CDR1 is SGHRS and CDR2 is YFSETQ in the germline V gene. This CDR3 contains 14 residues. Deletions cut 3 bases from V and 5 bases from J, with 13 bases between. CDR3 in DNA: TGCGCCAGCAGCTGGGAGAGCAGGGGAGATACGCAGTATTTT. Translated: CASSWESRGDTQYF.

The chain recombines TRBV5-6 with TRBJ2-7, with TRBD2 matching 14 bases. The ends lost 7 bases at V and 6 bases at J; junction bases unmatched: 12. Germline CDR1 is SGHDT and CDR2 is YYEEEE. This CDR3 is built from 16 residues. CDR3 sequence (DNA): TGTGCCAGCGGGACTAGCGGGAGAACTTTCTGTTGCGAGCAGTACTTC. This translates into CASGTSGRTFCCEQYF.

This clonotype has more than one count but fewer than ten. The chain recombines TRBV5-1 with TRBJ2-3; weak D call: TRBD1 (6 bases). Germline V gives CDR1 SGHRS, CDR2 YFSETQ. The CDR3 covers 16 residues. V gave up 4 bases and J gave up 3 bases, with 18 bases separating them. CDR3 residues: CASSPYSRGRTDTQYF. In nucleotides, the CDR3 is TGCGCCAGCAGCCCTTACTCCAGGGGTCGAACAGATACGCAGTATTTT.

The CDR3 loop is CASSVGDGGIGAGTQYF. The CDR3 coding sequence is TGTGCCAGCAGCGTAGGGGATGGAGGGATTGGCGCGGGGACCCAGTACTTC. The V gene is TRBV9, the J gene TRBJ2-5; a weak D match, TRBD2 (6 bases). This CDR3 spans 17 amino acids. V was trimmed by 0 bases and J by 7 bases, leaving 22 bases between them. Germline CDR1 is SGDLS and CDR2 is YYNGEE. The full variable domain, in which reference TRBV9 and TRBJ2-5 provide the parts outside the CDR3, is DSGVTQTPKHLITATGQRVTLRCSPRSGDLSVYWYQQSLDQGLQFLIQYYNGEERAKGNILERFSAQQFPDLHSELNLSSLELGDSALYFCASSVGDGGIGAGTQYFGPGTRLLVL.

V is TRBV7-2 and J is TRBJ2-5; 7 bases align to TRBD1. This CDR3 has 14 residues. Germline CDR1 SGHTA, CDR2 FQGNSA. With 5 bases clipped from V and 4 bases from J, the junction kept 7 bases outside the gene matches. CDR3 bases: TGTGCCAGCAGCCCAGACAGGGTTCCAGAGACCCAGTACTTC. Translating it yields CASSPDRVPETQYF.

This rearrangement joins TRBV2 to TRBJ2-4, with no clear D. The end of the DNA is better explained by TRBJ2-7, so the J call may be wrong. From germline, CDR1 is SNHLY and CDR2 FYNNEI. The CDR3 totals 11 residues. CDR3 nucleotide sequence: TGTGCCAGTAAAGGGTTCCACGAGCAGTACTTC. Translated, it gives CASKGFHEQYF.

This chain links TRBV14 with TRBJ2-7, with a tentative D call TRBD1 (6 bases). The CDR3 runs to 13 residues. CDR1 is SGHDN and CDR2 is FVKESK in the germline V gene. V was trimmed by 6 bases and J by 4 bases, leaving 13 bases between them. CDR3 in amino acids: CASRPQGLYEQYF. The CDR3, as DNA: TGTGCCAGCAGGCCCCAGGGGTTGTACGAGCAGTACTTC. Full variable domain (rest looked up from reference TRBV14 and TRBJ2-7): EAGVTQFPSHSVIEKGQTVTLRCDPISGHDNLYWYRRVMGKEIKFLLHFVKESKQDESGMPNNRFLAERTGGTYSTLKVQPAELEDSGVYFCASRPQGLYEQYFGPGTRLTVT.

The chain is built from TRBV20-1 and TRBJ1-1; 7 positions agree with TRBD1. The germline V gene encodes CDR1 DFQATT and CDR2 SNEGSKA (reference sequence). Trimming cost V 3 bases and J 4 bases; bases outside gene matches: 5. This CDR3 is built from 13 residues. This chain's CDR3 is CSARVRGGTEAFF. CDR3 in DNA: TGCAGTGCTAGGGTCAGGGGGGGCACTGAAGCTTTCTTT.

This clonotype showed up just a few times. V is TRBV9 and J is TRBJ2-7; TRBD2 matches 10 bases. CDR3 length: 18 residues. V shed 0 bases and J 2 bases; nucleotides not matched to a gene: 11. The germline gives CDR1 SGDLS, CDR2 YYNGEE. The DNA for the CDR3 is TGTGCCAGCAGCGTAGTCAGGACTAGCGGAGCACCAACCTACGAGCAGTACTTC. Amino acid sequence: CASSVVRTSGAPTYEQYF.